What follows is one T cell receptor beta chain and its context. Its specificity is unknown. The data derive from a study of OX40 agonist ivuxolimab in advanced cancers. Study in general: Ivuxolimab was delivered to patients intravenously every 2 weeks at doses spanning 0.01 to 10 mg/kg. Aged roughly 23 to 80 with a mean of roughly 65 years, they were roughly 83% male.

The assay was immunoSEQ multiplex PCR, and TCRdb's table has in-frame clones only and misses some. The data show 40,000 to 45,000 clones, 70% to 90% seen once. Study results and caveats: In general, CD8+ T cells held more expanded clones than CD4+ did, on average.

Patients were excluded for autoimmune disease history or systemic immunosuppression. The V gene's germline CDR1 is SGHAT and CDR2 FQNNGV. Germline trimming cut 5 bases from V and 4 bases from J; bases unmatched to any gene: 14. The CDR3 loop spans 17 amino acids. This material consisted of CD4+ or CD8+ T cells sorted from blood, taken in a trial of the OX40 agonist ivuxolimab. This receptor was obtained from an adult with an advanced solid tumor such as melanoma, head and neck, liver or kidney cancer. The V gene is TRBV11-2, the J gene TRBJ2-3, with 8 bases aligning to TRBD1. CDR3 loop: CASSPGTGPLRADTQYF. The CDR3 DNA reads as TGTGCCAGCAGCCCAGGGACAGGACCTTTACGTGCAGATACGCAGTATTTT.